What follows describes a single TCR beta chain. This entry belongs to a study of cytomegalovirus exposure and HLA in healthy donors. Germline values: CDR1 SGHNT, CDR2 YYREEE (reference sequence). The V end lost 7 bases, the J end lost 3 bases, and 23 bases lay between the germline ends. The CDR3 loop spans 16 amino acids. The PCR used 60 Vbeta and 13 Jbeta primers. TCRdb's table, derived via immunoSEQ multiplex PCR, lists solely in-frame clones and lacks some. The sample has under 200,000 clones, approximately 80% seen once. Sequenced: PBMCs. The chain has TRBV5-4 and TRBJ2-7; a weak D match, TRBD1 (5 bases). This TCR derives from a male donor in good health and CMV-seropositive. In DNA, the CDR3 is TGTGCCAGCGCCGGGTCCGGACCAGGGTCTCTCTACGAGCAGTACTTC. It encodes CASAGSGPGSLYEQYF.